This passage covers 27 T cell receptor beta chains from one sample sequenced in a study of cytomegalovirus exposure and HLA in healthy donors. PCR amplification relied on 60 Vbeta primers (plus 13 Jbeta primers). Produced via immunoSEQ multiplex PCR; TCRdb's table is partial and in-frame only. The sample shows roughly 130,000 clones, around 8.5% of them seen only once. What was sequenced was PBMCs. All receptors derive from a man in his forties in good health and CMV-seronegative.

This clone occurred a few times. The chain has TRBV7-9 and TRBJ1-1, with D maybe TRBD1 (5 bases). The germline V and J ends were trimmed by 2 bases and 0 bases, with 7 bases remaining between them. Germline CDR1 is SEHNR and CDR2 is FQNEAQ (reference sequence). This CDR3 contains 14 residues. The CDR3, as DNA: TGTGCCAGCAGCTTACCAGGGTTGAACACTGAAGCTTTCTTT. Its translation: CASSLPGLNTEAFF.

This clone has more than one count but fewer than ten. The genes are TRBV7-7 and TRBJ2-5; D ambiguous. Germline lookup yields CDR1 SSHAT and CDR2 FNYEAQ (reference sequence). The V gene lost 5 bases and the J gene lost 5 bases, with 18 bases spanning the gap. The CDR3 covers 15 residues. The CDR3 is CASSEAAEPRETQYF. CDR3 coding DNA: TGTGCCAGCAGCGAGGCAGCTGAACCCCGTGAGACCCAGTACTTC. The whole variable domain, filled in from reference TRBV7-7 and TRBJ2-5, reads GAGVSQSPRYKVTKRGQDVTLRCDPISSHATLYWYQQALGQGPEFLTYFNYEAQPDKSGLPSDRFSAERPEGSISTLTIQRTEQRDSAMYRCASSEAAEPRETQYFGPGTRLLVL.

This clone was counted a few times. This chain's CDR3 is CATSRGARNQPQHF. The CDR3 DNA reads as TGTGCCACCAGCAGAGGGGCACGAAATCAGCCCCAGCATTTT. The chain couples TRBV15 to TRBJ1-5; D call uncertain. CDR1 and CDR2 (germline): LNHNV, YYDKDF (reference sequence). This CDR3 spans 14 amino acids. Trimming left V 1 base short and J 4 bases short, with 8 bases between.

This clone was counted only a few times. The chain couples TRBV5-6 to TRBJ2-7; 10 bases are a match to TRBD2. Germline-derived CDR1 and CDR2 are SGHDT and YYEEEE. The CDR3 spans 16 residues. V gave up 1 base and J gave up 6 bases; unmatched junction bases: 10. This chain's CDR3 is CASSLYSGGAPFEQYF. The CDR3 nucleotides are TGTGCCAGCAGCTTGTACAGCGGGGGGGCCCCGTTCGAGCAGTACTTC.

This clone was seen a few times. V and J are TRBV13 and TRBJ2-4; 7 bases are shared with TRBD2. Germline V gene sequence: CDR1 PRHDT, CDR2 FYEKMQ (reference sequence). With V trimmed by 5 bases and J by 0 bases, 10 bases remained unmatched. There are 17 residues in the CDR3. The CDR3 protein is CASSLGLSGLAKNIQYF. The CDR3 region has the DNA TGTGCCAGCAGCCTGGGACTAAGCGGCCTAGCCAAAAACATTCAGTACTTC. The variable domain in full, completed from reference TRBV13 and TRBJ2-4, reads AAGVIQSPRHLIKEKRETATLKCYPIPRHDTVYWYQQGPGQDPQFLISFYEKMQSDKGSIPDRFSAQQFSDYHSELNMSSLELGDSALYFCASSLGLSGLAKNIQYFGAGTRLSVL.

This clone was found a few times. At one of its ends the junction is not consistent with the germline gene, which may arise from a read error. This chain joins TRBV28 and TRBJ2-5; 14 nucleotides line up with TRBD2. Germline V gene sequence: CDR1 MDHEN, CDR2 SYDVKM. The CDR3 has 15 residues. As DNA, the CDR3 is TGTGCCAGCAGTGGGGGACTAGCGGGGGAAGAGGCCCAGTACTTC. This encodes CASSGGLAGEEAQYF. The entire variable domain, with the rest obtained from reference TRBV28 and TRBJ2-5, is as follows: DVKVTQSSRYLVKRTGEKVFLECVQDMDHENMFWYRQDPGLGLRLIYFSYDVKMKEKGDIPEGYSVSREKKERFSLILESASTNQTSMYLCASSGGLAGEEAQYFGPGTRLLVL.

The chain combines TRBV7-9 with TRBJ2-1, with 7 bases identical to TRBD1. Germline CDR1 reads SEHNR; CDR2 reads FQNEAQ (reference sequence). This CDR3 is 16 amino acids long. After removal of 0 bases from V and 5 bases from J, the junction contained 7 bases not matched to a gene. The CDR3 region is CASSLASGQTNNEQFF. Here the CDR3 DNA reads TGTGCCAGCAGCTTAGCCTCGGGACAGACCAACAATGAGCAGTTCTTC.

The V and J genes are TRBV6-5 and TRBJ2-1, with 8 bases aligning to TRBD2. Germline V gene data show CDR1 as MNHEY and CDR2 as SVGAGI. The CDR3 totals 13 residues. V lost 7 bases and J lost 6; bases outside the gene matches: 5. DNA for the CDR3: TGTGCCAGCACTTGGAGCGGGAGCAATGAGCAGTTCTTC. Translated: CASTWSGSNEQFF.

CDR3 loop: CASSPTFSLSTGSIQYF. In DNA, the CDR3 is TGTGCCAGCTCACCCACCTTCTCCCTCTCGACAGGGAGCATTCAGTACTTC. The V and J genes are TRBV18 and TRBJ2-4; 7 bases are a match to TRBD1. CDR1 is KGHSH, CDR2 LQKENI, per germline. J was trimmed by 9 bases and V by 3 bases; bases with no gene match: 17. The CDR3 has 17 residues.

The rearrangement uses TRBV30 and TRBJ1-1; TRBD1 matches at 7 bases. V shed 7 bases and J 7 bases; nucleotides not matched to a gene: 6. CDR1 GTSNPN and CDR2 SVGIG come from the germline V gene (reference sequence). This CDR3 has 11 amino acids. CDR3 protein: CASATGREAFF. The CDR3, as DNA: TGTGCCTCAGCGACAGGGCGTGAAGCTTTCTTT.

The chain joins TRBV4-3 to TRBJ1-1, with TRBD1 identical over 10 bases. This CDR3 has 17 residues. Looked up from germline, CDR1 is LGHNA and CDR2 is YSLEER. After removal of 1 base from V and 0 bases from J, the junction contained 5 bases not matched to a gene. CDR3 in DNA: TGCGCCAGCAGCCAAGGGACAGGGGGTTTGGTGAACACTGAAGCTTTCTTT. Translated, it gives CASSQGTGGLVNTEAFF.

This chain links TRBV2 with TRBJ2-1, with D uncertain. This CDR3 region has 14 residues. Germline V gene sequence: CDR1 SNHLY, CDR2 FYNNEI. V was cut by 9 bases and J by 2 bases, with 14 bases left in between. The CDR3 spells CASHLGLAYNEQFF. CDR3 nucleotide sequence: TGTGCCAGTCACTTGGGTCTAGCCTACAATGAGCAGTTCTTC.

The chain has TRBV7-2 and TRBJ1-2; 8 bases agree with TRBD1. The J segment lost 2 bases and the V segment lost 7 bases, leaving 9 bases of the junction unmatched. CDR3 length: 15 amino acids. Germline V gene data show CDR1 as SGHTA and CDR2 as FQGNSA. CDR3 protein: CASTPRQGPNYGYTF. Written as DNA, the CDR3 is TGTGCCAGCACCCCAAGACAGGGGCCAAACTATGGCTACACCTTC.

This clone was detected a few times. This sequence joins TRBV5-8 and TRBJ2-3, with 11 bases lining up with TRBD2. The CDR3 covers 16 residues. Germline CDR1 and CDR2: SGHTS and YDEGEE. J was trimmed by 2 bases and V by 0 bases; bases with no gene match: 2. The chain's CDR3 is CASSLELAGATDTQYF. Here the CDR3 DNA reads TGTGCCAGCAGCTTGGAACTAGCGGGGGCCACAGATACGCAGTATTTT.

V and J are TRBV29-1 and TRBJ2-5, with 8 bases that match TRBD2. V lost 7 bases to trimming and J lost 1 base; unmatched junction nucleotides: 14. The CDR3 extends over 16 amino acids. Germline V gene data show CDR1 as SQVTM and CDR2 as ANQGSEA. The CDR3 loop is CSARGAAGEPQETQYF. The CDR3 DNA follows: TGCAGCGCCCGGGGGGCAGCGGGGGAGCCCCAAGAGACCCAGTACTTC.

V usage is TRBV9 and J usage is TRBJ2-5; D is ambiguous. Per germline, CDR1 SGDLS and CDR2 YYNGEE. V was cut by 0 bases and J by 2 bases, with 8 bases left in between. This CDR3 comprises 14 residues. This CDR3 is CASSVGGPQETQYF. In nucleotides, the CDR3 is TGTGCCAGCAGCGTAGGTGGGCCTCAAGAGACCCAGTACTTC.

The chain employs TRBV4-2 and TRBJ2-3; 9 bases are a match to TRBD2. The CDR3 has 15 residues. Germline V gene data show CDR1 as LGHNA and CDR2 as YNFKEQ. V lost 4 bases, J lost 2 bases, and 4 bases stayed unmatched. The CDR3 DNA follows: TGTGCCAGCAGCCGGACTAGCGAATACACAGATACGCAGTATTTT. It codes for CASSRTSEYTDTQYF.

This chain connects TRBV29-1 to TRBJ2-2; 7 bases are a match to TRBD1. The V gene end was trimmed by 6 bases and the J gene end by 6 bases; junction bases not matched to a gene: 4. CDR3 length equals 12 residues. CDR1 is SQVTM and CDR2 is ANQGSEA in the germline V gene. This chain's CDR3 is CSVVTGSGELFF. The CDR3 DNA is TGCAGCGTGGTGACAGGGTCCGGGGAGCTGTTTTTT.

The chain carries TRBV9 and TRBJ1-1; unclear D gene. The CDR3 length is 14 residues. Per germline, CDR1 SGDLS and CDR2 YYNGEE. The V end was cut by 4 bases, the J end by 1 base, with 11 bases between. CDR3 in amino acids: CASSPFLANTEAFF. The DNA for the CDR3 is TGTGCCAGCAGCCCTTTTTTGGCGAACACTGAAGCTTTCTTT. The full variable domain, with the rest looked up from reference TRBV9 and TRBJ1-1, is DSGVTQTPKHLITATGQRVTLRCSPRSGDLSVYWYQQSLDQGLQFLIQYYNGEERAKGNILERFSAQQFPDLHSELNLSSLELGDSALYFCASSPFLANTEAFFGQGTRLTVV.

The V and J genes are TRBV5-1 and TRBJ2-1, with 8 bases lining up with TRBD2. This CDR3 comprises 15 residues. Germline CDR1 and CDR2: SGHRS and YFSETQ. With V trimmed by 2 bases and J by 4 bases, 5 bases remained unmatched. This CDR3 is CASSLRGGWYNEQFF. The CDR3 DNA reads as TGCGCCAGCAGCTTACGGGGGGGGTGGTACAATGAGCAGTTCTTC.

CDR3 residues: CASSETSPGELFF. CDR3 nucleotides: TGTGCCAGCAGTGAAACATCCCCCGGGGAGCTGTTTTTT. The genes are TRBV6-1 and TRBJ2-2; D gene unclear. Per the germline V gene, CDR1 is MNHNS and CDR2 is SASEGT. CDR3 length equals 13 residues. The ends were cut back, 2 bases at V and 6 bases at J, with 7 bases in the middle.

This chain connects TRBV7-8 to TRBJ2-1, with TRBD2 as a possible D gene (6 bases). The V end was cut by 4 bases, the J end by 6 bases, with 10 bases between. The V gene's germline CDR1 is SGHVS and CDR2 FQNEAQ. The CDR3 is made up of 13 amino acids. Here the CDR3 reads CASSSGTRNEQFF. Here the CDR3 DNA reads TGTGCCAGCAGCTCCGGGACTCGCAATGAGCAGTTCTTC.

This clone occurred a few times. One junction end does not reproduce the germline sequence, and a read error may be involved. The chain couples TRBV30 to TRBJ2-1, with D possibly matching TRBD1 (5 bases). Germline V gene lookup returns CDR1 GTSNPN and CDR2 SVGIG (reference sequence). The CDR3 has 17 residues. The CDR3 nucleotides read TGTGCCTGGAGTAGGGTCAGGGCAGCGTCTCTCTACAGTGAGCAGTTCTTC. Protein product: CAWSRVRAASLYSEQFF. The whole variable domain, remainder taken from reference TRBV30 and TRBJ2-1, is SQTIHQWPATLVQPVGSPLSLECTVEGTSNPNLYWYRQAAGRGLQLLFYSVGIGQISSEVPQNLSASRPQDRQFILSSKKLLLSDSGFYLCAWSRVRAASLYSEQFFGPGTRLTVL.

This clone has just a few counts. The CDR3 DNA reads TGTGCCAGCAGCCAAGATATCGTGACCGGGGAGCTGTTTTTT. Its protein product is CASSQDIVTGELFF. The chain carries TRBV14 and TRBJ2-2, with unresolved D. The V and J ends lost 0 bases and 5 bases respectively, with 7 bases between them. Germline-derived CDR1 and CDR2 are SGHDN and FVKESK. The CDR3 has 14 residues.

This clone has a handful of counts. The chain links TRBV10-2 to TRBJ1-4, with D possibly being TRBD1 (6 bases). CDR3 length: 13 residues. Germline V lookup: CDR1 WSHSY, CDR2 SAAADI. Trimming removed 10 bases at V and 6 bases at J, with 15 bases between. The CDR3 here is CATQTGRDEKLFF. The CDR3 region has the DNA TGCGCCACTCAGACAGGAAGAGATGAAAAACTGTTTTTT.

The V and J genes are TRBV7-9 and TRBJ2-3; D unresolved. Germline CDR1 is SEHNR and CDR2 is FQNEAQ (reference sequence). The V end lost 5 bases, the J end lost 2 bases, and 8 bases lay between the germline ends. CDR3 length equals 13 residues. The CDR3 protein is CASSATTTDTQYF. The CDR3 nucleotides are TGTGCCAGCAGCGCCACAACCACAGATACGCAGTATTTT. The full variable domain, rest sourced from reference TRBV7-9 and TRBJ2-3, is DTGVSQNPRHKITKRGQNVTFRCDPISEHNRLYWYRQTLGQGPEFLTYFQNEAQLEKSRLLSDRFSAERPKGSFSTLEIQRTEQGDSAMYLCASSATTTDTQYFGPGTRLTVL.

This clone was counted a few times. The gene calls are TRBV11-2 and TRBJ2-4, with a possible D match to TRBD1 (5 bases). Trimming took 3 bases from V and 7 from J, leaving 10 bases between them. Germline-derived CDR1 and CDR2 are SGHAT and FQNNGV. This CDR3 region has 13 residues. The CDR3 region has the DNA TGTGCCAGCAGCTTGGGGCCCTTGAACATTCAGTACTTC. This codes for CASSLGPLNIQYF. Using reference TRBV11-2 and TRBJ2-4 for the parts outside the CDR3, the full variable domain is EAGVAQSPRYKIIEKRQSVAFWCNPISGHATLYWYQQILGQGPKLLIQFQNNGVVDDSQLPKDRFSAERLKGVDSTLKIQPAKLEDSAVYLCASSLGPLNIQYFGAGTRLSVL.